A selection of T cell receptor beta chains follows, all from one sample in a study of CD8+ T cells in alopecia areata. Sequencing used immunoSEQ multiplex PCR; TCRdb keeps in-frame clones, though not all of them. The top ten hold about 9.4% of the sample, which has about 180,000 clones, approximately 51% seen once. The specimen was CD8+ T cells sorted from blood, collected between weeks 51 and 54, from a patient treated with tofacitinib. These receptors came from a human donor with alopecia areata. The CDR3 runs from the conserved cysteine through the conserved F or W. The D gene is left open where the match is weak. Clone sizes are given selectively: once, few, many, or a class where the clone is expanded.

j_call: TRBJ2-5
v_call: TRBV14
d_call: NA
clone_size: NA
cdr3_aa: CASSSSDQETQYF
cdr3_nt: TGTGCCAGCAGCTCTAGCGATCAAGAGACCCAGTACTTC

j_call: TRBJ2-4
v_call: TRBV10-3
d_call: TRBD1
clone_size: few
cdr3_aa: CAISKTGGEAKNIQYF
cdr3_nt: TGTGCCATCAGTAAGACAGGGGGAGAAGCCAAAAACATTCAGTACTTC

j_call: TRBJ1-5
v_call: TRBV7-8
d_call: NA
clone_size: NA
cdr3_aa: CASKQGMGNQPQHF
cdr3_nt: TGTGCCAGTAAACAGGGTATGGGCAATCAGCCCCAGCATTTT

j_call: TRBJ2-3
v_call: TRBV14
d_call: NA
clone_size: few
cdr3_aa: CASSLLRDNTDTQYF
cdr3_nt: TGTGCCAGCAGCCTTCTACGGGACAACACAGATACGCAGTATTTT

j_call: TRBJ1-6
v_call: TRBV2
d_call: NA
clone_size: once
cdr3_aa: CASSVGDSPLHF
cdr3_nt: TGTGCCAGCAGTGTGGGTGATTCACCCCTCCACTTT

j_call: TRBJ2-5
v_call: TRBV13
d_call: NA
clone_size: NA
cdr3_aa: CASPTGQPGGETQYF
cdr3_nt: TGTGCCAGCCCGACTGGACAGCCAGGAGGGGAGACCCAGTACTTC

j_call: TRBJ2-7
v_call: TRBV2
d_call: NA
clone_size: NA
cdr3_aa: CASSEWGTLGQYF
cdr3_nt: TGTGCCAGCAGTGAGTGGGGCACTCTGGGGCAGTACTTC

j_call: TRBJ1-1
v_call: TRBV7-2
d_call: NA
clone_size: NA
cdr3_aa: CASSLVPNTEAFF
cdr3_nt: TGTGCCAGCAGCTTAGTCCCGAACACTGAAGCTTTCTTT

j_call: TRBJ1-4
v_call: TRBV5-1
d_call: NA
clone_size: NA
cdr3_aa: CASSLESRGGNEKLFF
cdr3_nt: TGCGCCAGCAGCTTGGAGTCGCGCGGGGGAAACGAAAAACTGTTTTTT

j_call: TRBJ2-1
v_call: TRBV11-2
d_call: NA
clone_size: NA
cdr3_aa: CASSPNNNEQFF
cdr3_nt: TGTGCCAGCAGCCCCAACAACAATGAGCAGTTCTTC

j_call: TRBJ2-5
v_call: TRBV5-5
d_call: TRBD1
clone_size: many
cdr3_aa: CASSFGQAYNQETQYF
cdr3_nt: TGTGCCAGCAGCTTCGGACAGGCGTATAATCAAGAGACCCAGTACTTC

j_call: TRBJ2-2
v_call: TRBV7-2
d_call: NA
clone_size: NA
cdr3_aa: CASSSSVQRGRTGELFF
cdr3_nt: TGTGCCAGCAGCTCGAGCGTACAAAGGGGCAGGACCGGGGAGCTGTTTTTT

j_call: TRBJ1-2
v_call: TRBV9
d_call: NA
clone_size: NA
cdr3_aa: CASRRDIMGGYTF
cdr3_nt: TGTGCCAGCAGAAGGGACATCATGGGAGGCTACACCTTC

j_call: TRBJ2-5
v_call: TRBV10-3
d_call: NA
clone_size: many
cdr3_aa: CAIMRGAGETQYF
cdr3_nt: TGTGCCATCATGAGGGGGGCAGGGGAGACCCAGTACTTC

j_call: TRBJ1-1
v_call: TRBV30
d_call: NA
clone_size: NA
cdr3_aa: CAWTPGFWNTEAFF
cdr3_nt: TGTGCCTGGACCCCGGGATTTTGGAACACTGAAGCTTTCTTT

j_call: TRBJ2-5
v_call: TRBV7-8
d_call: TRBD2
clone_size: NA
cdr3_aa: CASSPPGSGGAKTQYF
cdr3_nt: TGTGCCAGCAGCCCTCCGGGTAGCGGGGGGGCGAAGACCCAGTACTTC

j_call: TRBJ2-2
v_call: TRBV7-2
d_call: NA
clone_size: NA
cdr3_aa: CASSPGAYTGELFF
cdr3_nt: TGTGCCAGCAGCCCCGGGGCATACACCGGGGAGCTGTTTTTT

j_call: TRBJ1-2
v_call: TRBV4-2
d_call: TRBD1
clone_size: few
cdr3_aa: CASSQEDRGADGYTF
cdr3_nt: TGTGCCAGCAGCCAAGAGGACAGGGGTGCCGATGGCTACACCTTC

j_call: TRBJ2-2
v_call: TRBV29-1
d_call: NA
clone_size: few
cdr3_aa: CSVRGVVASGELFF
cdr3_nt: TGCAGCGTTCGGGGCGTTGTGGCTTCCGGGGAGCTGTTTTTT

j_call: TRBJ2-2
v_call: TRBV29-1
d_call: NA
clone_size: NA
cdr3_aa: CSVESGQNTGELFF
cdr3_nt: TGCAGCGTTGAATCCGGCCAGAACACCGGGGAGCTGTTTTTT